This T cell receptor beta chain was sequenced during a study of early T cells in non-severe SARS-CoV-2 infection. Study details: Unsorted whole-blood RNA was sequenced in bulk, leaving chains unpaired.

Individual cDNA molecules carried attached unique molecular identifiers. TCRdb processed the 5' RACE reads anew with MiXCR; each CDR3 protein has one entry. The table lists approximately 73,000 distinct CDR3 sequences, around 11% of them singletons. Study-level results: VDJdb-based matching was biased toward anti-spike CD8 responses and missed private and CD4 specificities.

The germline V gene has CDR1 SGHAT and CDR2 FQNNGV. CDR3 length: 16 amino acids. Trimming cost V 6 bases and J 0 bases; bases outside gene matches: 7. Remarks on this clonotype: Its antigen remains unknown.

This receptor was obtained from an adult who was a healthcare worker with PCR-confirmed SARS-CoV-2 infection or an uninfected control (not recorded which). The source material was whole blood. This chain links TRBV11-2 with TRBJ2-3, with 9 bases matching TRBD2. The CDR3, as DNA: TGTGCCAGCAGAACACTAAGCGGGGGGAGCACAGATACGCAGTATTTT. Its protein product is CASRTLSGGSTDTQYF.